The entry below describes one T cell receptor beta chain. What it binds is not known. The CDR3 is 15 residues long. CDR1 is SGDLS, CDR2 YYNGEE, per germline. The trim removed 0 bases at V and 5 bases at J, leaving 5 bases unmatched. Investigators reverse transcribed all isolated RNA, so they sequenced expressed TCRB transcripts. Clones were sequenced by immunoSEQ multiplex PCR, and TCRdb holds only the in-frame ones, with some missing. The sample lists about 150,000 clones, roughly 8.1% occurring once. The data originate from a study of beta chain features in type 1 diabetes. Study-level background: Patients shared similar age, gender and cell yields with healthy donors. Whole-study results and caveats: The influence of HLA type on TCRB rearrangement stayed undetermined. Type 1 diabetes patients had fewer VDJ junction insertions and more deletions.

Central memory, naive, regulatory and stem cell-like memory CD4+ cells were sorted by CD45RO/CCR7/CD25/CD127/CD95/CD27. Material for sequencing was central memory CD4+ T cells from blood. The TCR originated in a man aged 18 to 35 in good health. The chain recombines TRBV9 with TRBJ2-5, with 9 positions matching TRBD2. The CDR3 reads CASSVAPAGGETQYF. CDR3 DNA: TGTGCCAGCAGCGTAGCTCCAGCGGGAGGCGAGACCCAGTACTTC.